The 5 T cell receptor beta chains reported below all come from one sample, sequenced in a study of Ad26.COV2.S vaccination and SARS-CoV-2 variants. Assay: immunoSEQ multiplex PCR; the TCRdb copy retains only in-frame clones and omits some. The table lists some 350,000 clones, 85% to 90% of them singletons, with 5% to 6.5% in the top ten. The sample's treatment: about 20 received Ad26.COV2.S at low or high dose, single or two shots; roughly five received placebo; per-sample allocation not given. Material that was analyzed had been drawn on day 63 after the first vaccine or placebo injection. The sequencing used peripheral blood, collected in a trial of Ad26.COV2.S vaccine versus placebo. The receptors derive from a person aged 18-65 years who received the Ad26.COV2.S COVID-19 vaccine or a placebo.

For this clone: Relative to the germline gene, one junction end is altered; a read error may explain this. The CDR3 protein is CASNLPGLNQPQHF. For the CDR3, the DNA is TGTGCCAGCAACTTACCGGGCCTCAATCAGCCCCAGCATTTT. V usage is TRBV7-2 and J usage is TRBJ1-5; D gene uncertain. The CDR3 contains 14 residues. Germline CDR1 reads SGHTA; CDR2 reads FQGNSA.

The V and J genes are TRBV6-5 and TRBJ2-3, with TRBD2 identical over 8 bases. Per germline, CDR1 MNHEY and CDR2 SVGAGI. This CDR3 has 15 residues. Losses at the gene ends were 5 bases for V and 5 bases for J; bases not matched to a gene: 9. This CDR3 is CASSHSGRWVDTQYF. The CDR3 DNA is TGTGCCAGCAGTCACAGCGGGAGATGGGTAGATACGCAGTATTTT.

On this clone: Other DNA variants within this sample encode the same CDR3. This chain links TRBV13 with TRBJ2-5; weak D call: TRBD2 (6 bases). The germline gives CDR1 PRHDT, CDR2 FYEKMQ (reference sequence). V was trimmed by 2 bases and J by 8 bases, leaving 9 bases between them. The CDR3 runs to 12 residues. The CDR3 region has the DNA TGTGCCAGCAGCTTAAGGGGAGGAACCCAGTACTTC. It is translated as CASSLRGGTQYF.

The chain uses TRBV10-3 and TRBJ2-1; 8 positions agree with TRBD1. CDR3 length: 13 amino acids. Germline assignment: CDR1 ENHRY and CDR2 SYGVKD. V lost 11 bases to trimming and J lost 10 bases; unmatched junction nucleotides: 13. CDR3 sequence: CASGQGQGREQFF. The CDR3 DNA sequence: TGTGCCTCCGGACAGGGTCAGGGTCGAGAGCAGTTCTTC.

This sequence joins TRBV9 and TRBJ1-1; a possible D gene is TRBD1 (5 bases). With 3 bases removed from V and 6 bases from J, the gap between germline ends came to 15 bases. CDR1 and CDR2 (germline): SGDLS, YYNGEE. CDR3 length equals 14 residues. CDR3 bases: TGTGCCAGCAGCGCCTCCGCGACAGACTCTGAAGCTTTCTTT. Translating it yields CASSASATDSEAFF. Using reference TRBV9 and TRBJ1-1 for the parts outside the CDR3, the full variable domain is DSGVTQTPKHLITATGQRVTLRCSPRSGDLSVYWYQQSLDQGLQFLIQYYNGEERAKGNILERFSAQQFPDLHSELNLSSLELGDSALYFCASSASATDSEAFFGQGTRLTVV.